The rows below give T cell receptor beta chains drawn from one sample of a study of CD8+CD57+ T cells in acquired aplastic anemia. TCRdb redid the calling of the reads with MiXCR, one entry per CDR3 protein. The table lists 450,000 to 600,000 distinct CDR3 sequences, 25% to 40% of them singletons. The sequenced sample consisted of sorted CD4+, CD8+, or CD8+CD57+ T cells (not recorded which) from PBMCs. All receptors derive from a human donor with aplastic anemia. CDR3s include the opening cysteine and the closing phenylalanine or tryptophan. D genes are given only for firm matches. Size is stated for part of the rows, as once, few or many counts, or as a class when the clone is expanded.

D gene,clone size,J gene,V gene,CDR3 DNA,CDR3 protein
.,once,TRBJ2-3,TRBV11-1,TGTGCCAGCAGCCTGACAGAGAGCTCCTACAATGAGCAGTATTTT,CASSLTESSYNEQYF
.,.,TRBJ2-7,TRBV29-1,TGCAGCAGGCAGGTGGGCGAGCAGTACTTC,CSRQVGEQYF
.,few,TRBJ2-7,TRBV2,TGTGCCAGCAGTCCCGACGGATTCTACGAGCAGTACTTC,CASSPDGFYEQYF
.,many,TRBJ1-3,TRBV19,TGTGCCAGTAGCGGCAGCTCTGGAAACACCATATATTTT,CASSGSSGNTIYF
.,.,TRBJ1-4,TRBV4-2,TGTGCCAGCAGCCCTATAGGTTTCCGGGGGCCCTCTAATGAAAAACTGTTTTTT,CASSPIGFRGPSNEKLFF
TRBD1,.,TRBJ1-4,TRBV15,TGTGCCACCAGCAGAGATGGTCAGGGGGCTAATGAAAAACTGTTTTTT,CATSRDGQGANEKLFF
.,.,TRBJ1-6,TRBV2,TGTGCCAGCAGTGAAACCATCCTCCACTTT,CASSETILHF
.,few,TRBJ1-2,TRBV25-1,TGTGCCTGGAGTGTACTTGGAAGTGGCTACACCTTC,CAWSVLGSGYTF
.,.,TRBJ2-2,TRBV29-1,TGCAGCACAGGGAGGATCGCCGGGGAGCTGTTTTTT,CSTGRIAGELFF
.,.,TRBJ2-3,TRBV10-3,TGTGCCATCAGTGGAAGGACAGACACAGATACGCAGTATTTT,CAISGRTDTDTQYF
TRBD2,many,TRBJ2-3,TRBV20-1,TGCAGTGCTAGCGGGACTAGCGGAAGCACAGATACGCAGTATTTT,CSASGTSGSTDTQYF